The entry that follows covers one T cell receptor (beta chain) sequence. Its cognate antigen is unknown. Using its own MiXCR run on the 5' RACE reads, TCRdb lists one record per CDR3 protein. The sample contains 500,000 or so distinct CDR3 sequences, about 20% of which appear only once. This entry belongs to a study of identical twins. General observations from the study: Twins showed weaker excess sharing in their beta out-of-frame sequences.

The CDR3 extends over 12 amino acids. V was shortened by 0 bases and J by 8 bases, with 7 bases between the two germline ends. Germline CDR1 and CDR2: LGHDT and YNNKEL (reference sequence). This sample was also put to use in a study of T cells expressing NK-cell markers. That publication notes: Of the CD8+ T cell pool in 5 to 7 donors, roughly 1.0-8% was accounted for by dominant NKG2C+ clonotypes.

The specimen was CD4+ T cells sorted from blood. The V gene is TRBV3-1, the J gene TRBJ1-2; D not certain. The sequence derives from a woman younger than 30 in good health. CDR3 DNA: TGTGCCAGCAGCCAAGATTCGAGGGGCTACACCTTC. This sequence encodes CASSQDSRGYTF.